This record covers a single T cell receptor beta chain. Its matching antigen is unknown. This entry is derived from a study of cytomegalovirus exposure and HLA in healthy donors. The PCR employed 60 Vbeta primers together with 13 Jbeta primers. Produced via immunoSEQ multiplex PCR; TCRdb's table is partial and in-frame only. This table has under 150,000 clones, approximately 71% appearing once. Study-wide results and caveats: Serostatus for CMV was the only available immune exposure information. Sequence variants that were highly shared formed a cluster that was likely a sequencing artifact. Later analysis identified a missense DCLRE1C variant that was linked to TCR beta V- and J-gene trimming. Reports described diagnosis of cytomegalovirus status by the classifier as highly specific and sensitive.

The CDR3 has 16 residues. Germline V CDR1 and CDR2: MNHEY, SMNVEV (reference sequence). J lost 0 bases, V lost 0 bases, and 4 bases had no gene match. This sequence originates from a woman aged 60-75 years in good health and CMV-seronegative. The sample taken for sequencing was PBMCs. V gene TRBV27 combines with J gene TRBJ2-7; 8 positions match TRBD2. The CDR3 coding sequence is TGTGCCAGCAGTTTATCGGGGACTAGATTCTCCTACGAGCAGTACTTC. Translation: CASSLSGTRFSYEQYF.